The 17 T cell receptor beta chains below all came from one sample that was sequenced in a study of beta chain features in type 1 diabetes. cDNA synthesis used the whole RNA isolate, giving expressed TCRB sequences. Here immunoSEQ multiplex PCR was the method, and the copy in TCRdb shows in-frame clones only, minus some. The table shows 680,000 or so clones, with roughly a sixth occurring only once. The sequenced sample was naive CD4+ T cells from blood. All receptors come from a man aged 18 to 35 in good health.

The chain uses TRBV7-2 and TRBJ2-3; 12 bases are a match to TRBD2. Per germline, CDR1 SGHTA and CDR2 FQGNSA. The CDR3 spans 16 residues. Losses at the gene ends were 5 bases for V and 3 bases for J; bases not matched to a gene: 6. DNA of the CDR3: TGTGCCAGCAGCGTCGCTAGCGGGAGGGAAACAGATACGCAGTATTTT. It encodes CASSVASGRETDTQYF.

This chain links TRBV6-5 with TRBJ1-5, with a possible D match to TRBD1 (5 bases). The CDR3 has 15 amino acids. CDR1 is MNHEY, CDR2 SVGAGI, per germline. Trimming shortened V by 5 bases and J by 2 bases, and 13 bases separated the two germline ends. Here the CDR3 DNA reads TGTGCCAGCAGTGTTCAGGGAGGGGGCAATCAGCCCCAGCATTTT. Translating it yields CASSVQGGGNQPQHF.

This clone was picked up a small number of times. CDR3 nucleotides: TGTGCCAGCCTTTTGGAGGGTAGTTCACCCCTCCACTTT. Its protein product is CASLLEGSSPLHF. The chain uses TRBV2 and TRBJ1-6; D unresolved. Germline lookup yields CDR1 SNHLY and CDR2 FYNNEI. The V and J ends lost 8 bases and 9 bases respectively, with 14 bases between them. This CDR3 region has 13 residues.

This clone has more than one count but fewer than ten. This chain joins TRBV4-3 and TRBJ1-1; D is ambiguous. The V end lost 0 bases, the J end lost 6 bases, and 8 bases lay between the germline ends. This CDR3 comprises 13 residues. The germline V gene has CDR1 LGHNA and CDR2 YSLEER. The CDR3 loop is CASSQEPQAEAFF. CDR3 in DNA: TGCGCCAGCAGCCAAGAACCTCAGGCTGAAGCTTTCTTT.

The gene calls are TRBV28 and TRBJ1-3; D is uncertain. The CDR3 length is 18 residues. CDR1 is MDHEN and CDR2 is SYDVKM in the germline V gene. The ends were cut back, 0 bases at V and 0 bases at J, with 15 bases in the middle. CDR3 DNA sequence: TGTGCCAGCAGTTTATGGTCCCGGACTATCATCTCTGGAAACACCATATATTTT. This codes for CASSLWSRTIISGNTIYF. The variable domain in full, completed from reference TRBV28 and TRBJ1-3, reads DVKVTQSSRYLVKRTGEKVFLECVQDMDHENMFWYRQDPGLGLRLIYFSYDVKMKEKGDIPEGYSVSREKKERFSLILESASTNQTSMYLCASSLWSRTIISGNTIYFGEGSWLTVV.

This clone was counted many times. V and J are TRBV13 and TRBJ2-7; 11 nucleotides line up with TRBD2. From germline, CDR1 is PRHDT and CDR2 FYEKMQ (reference sequence). Losses at the gene ends were 1 base for V and 4 bases for J; bases not matched to a gene: 12. CDR3 length equals 18 residues. CDR3 sequence: CASSLVIAGGPARYEQYF. The CDR3 bases are TGTGCCAGCAGCTTAGTGATAGCGGGAGGGCCGGCGAGATACGAGCAGTACTTC. Supplemented by reference TRBV13 and TRBJ2-7, the full variable domain reads AAGVIQSPRHLIKEKRETATLKCYPIPRHDTVYWYQQGPGQDPQFLISFYEKMQSDKGSIPDRFSAQQFSDYHSELNMSSLELGDSALYFCASSLVIAGGPARYEQYFGPGTRLTVT.

This clone was seen a few times. The V and J genes are TRBV25-1 and TRBJ1-2, with D possibly being TRBD1 (6 bases). The length of the CDR3 is 15 residues. Germline values: CDR1 MGHDK, CDR2 SYGVNS. V was clipped by 0 bases and J by 4 bases, with 12 bases between them. The DNA for the CDR3 is TGTGCCAGCAGTGAATATGGGGTGGGGGCCTATGGCTACACCTTC. This encodes CASSEYGVGAYGYTF.

The chain uses TRBV11-2 and TRBJ2-3; tentatively, D is TRBD1 (6 bases). The V and J ends lost 3 bases and 4 bases respectively, with 17 bases between them. The V gene's germline CDR1 is SGHAT and CDR2 FQNNGV. The CDR3 runs to 16 residues. The CDR3 coding sequence is TGTGCCAGCAGCTTGGTGTCCCGCAGGGGATCAGATACGCAGTATTTT. It yields the protein CASSLVSRRGSDTQYF.

This clone was detected a few times. This chain joins TRBV7-2 and TRBJ1-5; 8 bases agree with TRBD1. The V and J ends lost 3 bases and 4 bases, in that order; junction bases with no gene match: 8. The CDR3 totals 16 residues. Per the germline V gene, CDR1 is SGHTA and CDR2 is FQGNSA. CDR3 nucleotide sequence: TGTGCCAGCAGCTTCGCCGCTAGACAGGGGAATCAGCCCCAGCATTTT. It translates to CASSFAARQGNQPQHF.

This clone was counted between two and nine times. The rearrangement joins TRBV18 to TRBJ2-5; 10 bases line up with TRBD1. The germline CDR1 and CDR2 sequences are KGHSH and LQKENI. V lost 0 bases, J lost 2 bases, and 6 bases stayed unmatched. The CDR3 is made up of 17 amino acids. This CDR3 is CASSPPRGQGEQETQYF. The CDR3 nucleotides read TGTGCCAGCTCACCACCGAGAGGACAGGGGGAACAAGAGACCCAGTACTTC.

This chain connects TRBV7-2 to TRBJ2-3; 9 nucleotides align to TRBD1. V was pared by 5 bases and J by 0 bases, with 6 bases of the junction left unmatched. The V gene's germline CDR1 is SGHTA and CDR2 FQGNSA. The CDR3 totals 16 residues. The CDR3 DNA sequence: TGTGCCAGCAGCCTCACAGGGGGCCGAAGCACAGATACGCAGTATTTT. This gives the protein CASSLTGGRSTDTQYF.

This chain uses TRBV6-1 with TRBJ1-1; weak D call: TRBD1 (5 bases). Germline CDR1 MNHNS, CDR2 SASEGT. The CDR3 has 16 residues. V was shortened by 4 bases and J by 3 bases, with 18 bases between the two germline ends. The DNA of the CDR3 is TGTGCCAGCAGTGCAATTGGGGCAGGGTGGGACACTGAAGCTTTCTTT. It codes for CASSAIGAGWDTEAFF.

This clone occurred many times. This sequence joins TRBV28 and TRBJ2-1; unclear D gene. Germline CDR1 reads MDHEN; CDR2 reads SYDVKM. Trimming stripped 2 bases from V and 5 bases from J, with 7 bases between. The CDR3 is 13 residues long. CDR3 sequence reads: CASSLRINNEQFF. The CDR3, as DNA: TGTGCCAGCAGTTTAAGGATAAACAATGAGCAGTTCTTC.

The rearrangement uses TRBV15 and TRBJ1-4, with TRBD1 matching over 7 bases. Germline V gene sequence: CDR1 LNHNV, CDR2 YYDKDF (reference sequence). Trimming took 1 base from V and 4 from J; bases not matched to a gene: 12. CDR3 length: 18 amino acids. CDR3 nucleotides: TGTGCCACCAGCAGAGGAAACAGGGGTTCGGGACTTAATGAAAAACTGTTTTTT. The encoded protein is CATSRGNRGSGLNEKLFF.

The V and J genes are TRBV5-4 and TRBJ2-5; TRBD2 aligns across 11 bases. Germline CDR1 and CDR2: SGHNT and YYREEE (reference sequence). CDR3 length equals 16 residues. V was clipped by 4 bases and J by 2 bases; unmatched bases: 7. The CDR3 here is CASSHPGTSGQETQYF. The CDR3 nucleotides are TGTGCCAGCAGCCACCCCGGGACTAGCGGTCAAGAGACCCAGTACTTC. Full variable domain (missing parts from reference TRBV5-4 and TRBJ2-5): ETGVTQSPTHLIKTRGQQVTLRCSSQSGHNTVSWYQQALGQGPQFIFQYYREEENGRGNFPPRFSGLQFPNYSSELNVNALELDDSALYLCASSHPGTSGQETQYFGPGTRLLVL.

The V call is TRBV4-3, the J call TRBJ2-7; 12 positions match TRBD1. This CDR3 spans 15 amino acids. The germline V gene encodes CDR1 LGHNA and CDR2 YSLEER. J gave up 5 bases and V 4 bases, and 6 bases lay outside the gene matches. CDR3 amino acids: CASSPMGTGGHEQYF. The CDR3 DNA sequence: TGCGCCAGCAGCCCCATGGGGACAGGGGGCCACGAGCAGTACTTC.

The chain carries TRBV7-9 and TRBJ2-1, with 10 positions matching TRBD2. Germline loops: CDR1 SEHNR, CDR2 FQNEAQ (reference sequence). The CDR3 sequence is 14 residues long. The V gene end was trimmed by 2 bases and the J gene end by 15 bases; junction bases not matched to a gene: 10. For the CDR3, the DNA is TGTGCCAGCAGCTTATACCAGCGGGAGGGCCGGGGGTTCTTC. Protein product: CASSLYQREGRGFF.